This TCR beta chain was identified in a study of PD-L1 blockade in urothelial cancer. Study details: At 3 weeks (second dose) and 6 weeks after starting treatment, blood was analyzed. Median T cell yield from blood was roughly 150,000.

V lost 7 bases to trimming and J lost 6 bases, with 13 bases between them. This CDR3 contains 12 residues. Germline values: CDR1 MDHEN, CDR2 SYDVKM. Between 1 and 8 samples, pretreatment and on-treatment, were given by each patient. Measured with immunoSEQ multiplex PCR; TCRdb has only the in-frame clones, and not every one. The sample records about 39,000 clones, 75% to 90% being singletons. The chain links TRBV28 to TRBJ2-7; D perhaps matches TRBD2 (5 bases). The source is a man aged 60 to 69 with urothelial cancer. The sequences come from PBMCs, collected around atezolizumab (anti-PD-L1) treatment. The DNA of the CDR3 is TGTGCCAGCACCCGGCGGGCTACCGAGCAGTACTTC. Amino acids: CASTRRATEQYF.